This T cell receptor (beta chain) derives from a study of OX40 agonist ivuxolimab in advanced cancers. Profiled with immunoSEQ multiplex PCR; TCRdb holds only in-frame clones, not every one. The data show 60,000 to 70,000 clones, with roughly 87% seen just once and 2.5% to 3% held by the top ten. Germline V gene sequence: CDR1 SGDLS, CDR2 YYNGEE. The CDR3 loop spans 16 amino acids. Trimming removed 4 bases at V and 4 bases at J, with 17 bases between. In the case of this clone: Its antigen is still unknown.

Study observations and caveats: Which antigen the expanded peripheral T cells recognized is unknown. Partial responders at 0.1-3.0 mg/kg showed near-lowest clonal expansion. Expanded clones were, on average, more numerous among CD8+ T cells than CD4+.

The clonotype comes from an adult with an advanced solid tumor such as melanoma, head and neck, liver or kidney cancer. The rearrangement uses TRBV9 and TRBJ2-2; D remains ambiguous. The starting material was CD4+ or CD8+ T cells sorted from blood, obtained in a trial of the OX40 agonist ivuxolimab. CDR3 nucleotides: TGTGCCAGCAGCCAAGCAGGTCCGATGGGCACCGGGGAGCTGTTTTTT. Its protein product is CASSQAGPMGTGELFF.